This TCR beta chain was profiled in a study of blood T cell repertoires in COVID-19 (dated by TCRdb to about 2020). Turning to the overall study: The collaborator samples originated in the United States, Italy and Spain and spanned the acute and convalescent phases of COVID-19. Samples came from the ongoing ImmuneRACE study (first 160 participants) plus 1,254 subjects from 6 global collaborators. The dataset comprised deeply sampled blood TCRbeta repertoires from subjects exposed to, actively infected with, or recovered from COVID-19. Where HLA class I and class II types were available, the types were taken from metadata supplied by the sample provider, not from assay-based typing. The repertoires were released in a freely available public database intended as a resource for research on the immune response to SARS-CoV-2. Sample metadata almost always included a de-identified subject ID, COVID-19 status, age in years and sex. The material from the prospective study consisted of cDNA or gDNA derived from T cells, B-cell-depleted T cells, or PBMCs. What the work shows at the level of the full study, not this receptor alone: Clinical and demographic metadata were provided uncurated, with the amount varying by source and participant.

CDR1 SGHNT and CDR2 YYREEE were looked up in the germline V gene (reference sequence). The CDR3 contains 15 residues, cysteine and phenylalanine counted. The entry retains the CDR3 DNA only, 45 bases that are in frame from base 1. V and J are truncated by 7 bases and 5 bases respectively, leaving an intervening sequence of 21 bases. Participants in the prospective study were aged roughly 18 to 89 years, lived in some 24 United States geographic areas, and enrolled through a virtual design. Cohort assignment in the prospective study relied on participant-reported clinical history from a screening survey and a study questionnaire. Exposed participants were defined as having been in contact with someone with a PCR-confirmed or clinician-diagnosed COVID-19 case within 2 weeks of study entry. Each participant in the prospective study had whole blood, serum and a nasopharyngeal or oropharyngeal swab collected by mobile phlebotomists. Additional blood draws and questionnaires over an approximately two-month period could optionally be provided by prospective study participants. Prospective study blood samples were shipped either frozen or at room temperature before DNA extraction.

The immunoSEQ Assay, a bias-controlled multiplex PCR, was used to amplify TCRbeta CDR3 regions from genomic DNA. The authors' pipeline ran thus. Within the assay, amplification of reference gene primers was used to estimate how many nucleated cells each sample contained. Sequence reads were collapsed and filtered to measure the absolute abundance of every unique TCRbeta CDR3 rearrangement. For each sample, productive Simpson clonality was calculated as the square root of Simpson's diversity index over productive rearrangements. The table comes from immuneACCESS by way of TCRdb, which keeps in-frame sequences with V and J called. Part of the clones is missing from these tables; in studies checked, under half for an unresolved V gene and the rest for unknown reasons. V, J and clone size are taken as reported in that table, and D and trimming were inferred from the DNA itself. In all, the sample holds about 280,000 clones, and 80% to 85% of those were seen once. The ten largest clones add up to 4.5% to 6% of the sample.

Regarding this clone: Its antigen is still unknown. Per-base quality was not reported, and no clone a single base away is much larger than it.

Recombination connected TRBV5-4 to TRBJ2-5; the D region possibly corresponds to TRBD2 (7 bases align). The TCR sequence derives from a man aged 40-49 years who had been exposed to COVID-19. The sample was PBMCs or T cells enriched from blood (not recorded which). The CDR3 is CASDVRGGVPETQYF. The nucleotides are TGTGCCAGCGACGTGAGGGGGGGTGTTCCGGAGACCCAGTACTTC.